The 27 T cell receptor beta chains in this list originate from one sample, sequenced in a study of immune evolution from preneoplasia to lung adenocarcinoma. Assay used: immunoSEQ multiplex PCR; TCRdb lists only in-frame clones, some missing. The sample includes about 26,000 clones, about 76% seen only once; the top ten take 5% to 7%. The sample consisted of FFPE invasive lung adenocarcinoma tissue. The receptors were sampled from a person between 55 and 70 years old with invasive lung adenocarcinoma. Some clones in this sample may be carry-over from other donors' samples.

This chain links TRBV29-1 with TRBJ2-7; D unresolved. V shed 4 bases and J shed 1 base, with 5 bases lying between them. The length of the CDR3 is 11 residues. Germline assignment: CDR1 SQVTM and CDR2 ANQGSEA. This chain's CDR3 is CSVGASYEQYF. CDR3 coding DNA: TGCAGCGTTGGAGCGTCCTACGAGCAGTACTTC.

This rearrangement joins TRBV28 to TRBJ2-3; unclear D gene. Germline V lookup: CDR1 MDHEN, CDR2 SYDVKM. V lost 2 bases to trimming and J lost 1 base, with 10 bases between them. The CDR3 totals 15 residues. The CDR3: CASSLGGAGTDTQYF. In nucleotides, the CDR3 is TGTGCCAGCAGTTTAGGTGGTGCGGGCACAGATACGCAGTATTTT.

V and J are TRBV29-1 and TRBJ2-1; TRBD1 or TRBD2 may be the D gene (6 bases each). V shed 4 bases and J shed 10 bases, with 17 bases lying between them. Germline values: CDR1 SQVTM, CDR2 ANQGSEA. The CDR3 spans 13 residues. CDR3 in DNA: TGCAGCGTTGGAGAGGGGGGAGCACGGGAGCAGTTCTTC. It encodes CSVGEGGAREQFF.

The chain recombines TRBV18 with TRBJ2-1; 10 positions agree with TRBD2. After removal of 2 bases from V and 9 bases from J, the junction contained 10 bases not matched to a gene. The CDR3 has 16 amino acids. The germline V gene encodes CDR1 KGHSH and CDR2 LQKENI. In nucleotides, the CDR3 is TGTGCCAGCTCACCATCGGCTAGCGGGAGAATTACTGAGCAGTTCTTC. Its protein product is CASSPSASGRITEQFF.

This clone showed up just once. The genes are TRBV11-3 and TRBJ2-7; 11 nucleotides agree with TRBD2. This CDR3 has 14 residues. V shed 5 bases, J shed 7 bases, and the junction held 7 bases outside the gene matches. In germline, CDR1 is SGHNT, CDR2 YENEEA. The CDR3 reads CASSLAGGPREQYF. The DNA for the CDR3 is TGTGCCAGCAGCCTAGCGGGAGGACCGCGTGAGCAGTACTTC.

V is TRBV11-2 and J is TRBJ2-7, with 8 nucleotides matching TRBD2. The CDR3 extends over 14 amino acids. Unmatched junction bases numbered 13, after V lost 8 bases and J lost 7 bases. The germline V gene has CDR1 SGHAT and CDR2 FQNNGV. CDR3 coding DNA: TGTGCCAGCTCAAGGGACCTGCCGGGGGGGGAGCAGTACTTC. Translation: CASSRDLPGGEQYF.

The rearrangement joins TRBV6-1 to TRBJ2-7; a possible D gene is TRBD2 (7 bases). The CDR3 has 16 residues. Trimming stripped 0 bases from V and 5 bases from J, with 17 bases between. Looked up from germline, CDR1 is MNHNS and CDR2 is SASEGT. The CDR3 spells CASSEAGGAMRDEQYF. For the CDR3, the DNA is TGTGCCAGCAGTGAAGCTGGGGGGGCTATGCGAGACGAGCAGTACTTC.

V and J are TRBV10-3 and TRBJ1-5, with D perhaps TRBD1 (5 bases). Trimming took off 4 bases at V and 2 bases at J, with 9 bases between the two ends. The CDR3 contains 14 residues. Germline V lookup: CDR1 ENHRY, CDR2 SYGVKD. The CDR3 sequence: CAISVLGGNQPQHF. Written as DNA, the CDR3 is TGTGCCATCAGTGTTTTGGGGGGCAATCAGCCCCAGCATTTT.

This sequence joins TRBV5-6 and TRBJ2-2; D is unclear. This CDR3 has 14 amino acids. The germline V gene encodes CDR1 SGHDT and CDR2 YYEEEE. Trimming took off 2 bases at V and 5 bases at J, with 10 bases between the two ends. This CDR3 reads CASSFLYGTGELFF. The CDR3 DNA reads TGTGCCAGCAGCTTTTTATACGGGACCGGGGAGCTGTTTTTT.

J is TRBJ2-5 and V is TRBV5-4; TRBD2 matches at 11 bases. The germline V gene encodes CDR1 SGHNT and CDR2 YYREEE (reference sequence). There are 15 residues in the CDR3. V shed 4 bases, J shed 2 bases, and the junction held 4 bases outside the gene matches. CDR3: CASSLAGGQQETQYF. The CDR3 bases are TGTGCCAGCAGCCTAGCGGGAGGACAACAAGAGACCCAGTACTTC.

This chain uses TRBV5-4 with TRBJ2-5; a weak D match, TRBD1 (5 bases). The DNA end is more similar to TRBJ2-7, so the J call may be wrong. Germline-derived CDR1 and CDR2 are SGHNT and YYREEE (reference sequence). There are 13 residues in the CDR3. The CDR3, as DNA: TGTGCCTTTCAGGACATCGAACGTCGCGAGCAGTACTTC. This sequence encodes CAFQDIERREQYF.

The chain employs TRBV28 and TRBJ1-1, with unresolved D. The V gene lost 6 bases and the J gene lost 10 bases, with 12 bases spanning the gap. The CDR3 runs to 11 residues. Germline CDR1 and CDR2: MDHEN and SYDVKM. CDR3 loop: CASSTPVRAFF. The CDR3 DNA sequence: TGTGCCAGCAGCACCCCGGTTCGAGCTTTCTTT. The whole variable domain, remainder taken from reference TRBV28 and TRBJ1-1, is DVKVTQSSRYLVKRTGEKVFLECVQDMDHENMFWYRQDPGLGLRLIYFSYDVKMKEKGDIPEGYSVSREKKERFSLILESASTNQTSMYLCASSTPVRAFFGQGTRLTVV.

The chain has TRBV2 and TRBJ2-1; TRBD2 agrees at 14 bases. This CDR3 is 16 amino acids long. V shed 7 bases, J shed 4 bases, and the junction held 6 bases outside the gene matches. Per the germline V gene, CDR1 is SNHLY and CDR2 is FYNNEI. The CDR3 sequence is CASKGLAGGQYNEQFF. The CDR3, as DNA: TGTGCCAGCAAAGGACTAGCGGGAGGTCAATACAATGAGCAGTTCTTC.

The V and J genes are TRBV5-1 and TRBJ1-3, with unresolved D. Trimming cost V 0 bases and J 2 bases, with 3 bases left between them. CDR1 and CDR2 from the germline V gene are SGHRS and YFSETQ. The CDR3 runs to 13 residues. The CDR3 nucleotides read TGCGCCAGCAGCTTGGGCCCTGGAAACACCATATATTTT. Protein product: CASSLGPGNTIYF.

This rearrangement joins TRBV29-1 to TRBJ1-1; possible D gene TRBD1, 6 bases. The V gene lost 3 bases and the J gene lost 6 bases, with 11 bases spanning the gap. The V gene's germline CDR1 is SQVTM and CDR2 ANQGSEA. CDR3 size: 12 residues. The CDR3, as DNA: TGCAGCGTTGAGGGGACATACCCTGAAGCTTTCTTT. As protein: CSVEGTYPEAFF. The whole variable domain, remainder taken from reference TRBV29-1 and TRBJ1-1, is SAVISQKPSRDICQRGTSLTIQCQVDSQVTMMFWYRQQPGQSLTLIATANQGSEATYESGFVIDKFPISRPNLTFSTLTVSNMSPEDSSIYLCSVEGTYPEAFFGQGTRLTVV.

V gene TRBV5-4 combines with J gene TRBJ2-3, with D maybe TRBD1 (5 bases). The V gene's germline CDR1 is SGHNT and CDR2 YYREEE (reference sequence). The V end lost 4 bases, the J end lost 0 bases, and 6 bases lay between the germline ends. The CDR3 contains 13 residues. The CDR3 sequence: CASSPGSTDTQYF. The CDR3 coding sequence is TGTGCCAGCAGCCCAGGGAGCACAGATACGCAGTATTTT.

The chain links TRBV18 to TRBJ2-7; 11 bases match TRBD1. The J segment lost 6 bases and the V segment lost 5 bases, leaving 9 bases of the junction unmatched. This CDR3 comprises 15 residues. CDR1 is KGHSH, CDR2 LQKENI, per germline. The CDR3 sequence is CASSGISGTGGEQYF. The CDR3 bases are TGTGCCAGCTCAGGGATCTCCGGGACAGGGGGCGAGCAGTACTTC. The variable domain in full, completed from reference TRBV18 and TRBJ2-7, reads NAGVMQNPRHLVRRRGQEARLRCSPMKGHSHVYWYRQLPEEGLKFMVYLQKENIIDESGMPKERFSAEFPKEGPSILRIQQVVRGDSAAYFCASSGISGTGGEQYFGPGTRLTVT.

This chain links TRBV28 with TRBJ1-2, with 11 positions matching TRBD1. The germline V gene has CDR1 MDHEN and CDR2 SYDVKM. Germline trimming cut 3 bases from V and 4 bases from J; bases unmatched to any gene: 7. There are 16 residues in the CDR3. The CDR3 coding sequence is TGTGCCAGCAGTTTCTACCGGACAGGGGGCGGCTATGGCTACACCTTC. It translates to CASSFYRTGGGYGYTF.

The chain couples TRBV7-9 to TRBJ2-7; D remains ambiguous. The CDR3 has 13 residues. Per the germline V gene, CDR1 is SEHNR and CDR2 is FQNEAQ (reference sequence). The V end was cut by 6 bases, the J end by 0 bases, with 9 bases between. The chain's CDR3 is CASRQSSSYEQYF. The CDR3 DNA reads as TGTGCCAGCAGACAGTCAAGCTCCTACGAGCAGTACTTC.

The chain carries TRBV4-1 and TRBJ2-5; D is possibly TRBD1 or TRBD2 (5 bases each). The CDR3 extends over 16 amino acids. Germline V gene sequence: CDR1 MGHRA, CDR2 YSYEKL. Trimming took off 1 base at V and 3 bases at J, with 15 bases between the two ends. This chain's CDR3 is CASSQGAGAGEETQYF. The CDR3 DNA follows: TGCGCCAGCAGCCAAGGGGCCGGGGCTGGTGAAGAGACCCAGTACTTC.

The CDR3 spells CASSSDGEQYF. As DNA, the CDR3 is TGTGCCAGCAGTTCTGACGGGGAGCAGTACTTC. The V gene is TRBV27, the J gene TRBJ2-7; D is uncertain. The V gene lost 4 bases and the J gene lost 7 bases, with 8 bases spanning the gap. The CDR3 totals 11 residues. Germline loops: CDR1 MNHEY, CDR2 SMNVEV (reference sequence).

V and J are TRBV7-9 and TRBJ1-2, with no clear D. The V end lost 2 bases, the J end lost 2 bases, and 12 bases lay between the germline ends. This CDR3 is built from 15 residues. Looked up from germline, CDR1 is SEHNR and CDR2 is FQNEAQ (reference sequence). The CDR3 coding sequence is TGTGCCAGCAGCTTACACTTAACCCCCAACTATGGCTACACCTTC. It specifies CASSLHLTPNYGYTF.

This clone was seen only once. J is TRBJ2-5 and V is TRBV7-2; unclear D gene. Germline lookup yields CDR1 SGHTA and CDR2 FQGNSA. The CDR3 loop spans 12 amino acids. V gave up 1 base and J gave up 5 bases, with 5 bases separating them. The CDR3 DNA sequence: TGTGCCAGCAGCTTAGTCGGGGAGACCCAGTACTTC. Protein product: CASSLVGETQYF.

The chain carries TRBV5-1 and TRBJ2-7, with D tentatively TRBD1 (6 bases). Germline V CDR1 and CDR2: SGHRS, YFSETQ. The CDR3 has 14 amino acids. The V end lost 4 bases, the J end lost 1 base, and 12 bases lay between the germline ends. CDR3 loop: CASSPPTGSYEQYF. Written as DNA, the CDR3 is TGCGCCAGCAGCCCCCCGACAGGTTCCTACGAGCAGTACTTC.

This clone was counted between two and nine times. The rearrangement joins TRBV18 to TRBJ1-1, with a possible D match to TRBD1 (5 bases). This CDR3 contains 16 residues. In germline, CDR1 is KGHSH, CDR2 LQKENI. Trimming shortened V by 3 bases and J by 2 bases, and 16 bases separated the two germline ends. The CDR3 bases are TGTGCCAGCTCACCTAGGACATTTCAGGGAAACACTGAAGCTTTCTTT. Translation gives CASSPRTFQGNTEAFF.

The rearrangement links TRBV27 to TRBJ2-2, with TRBD2 matching 7 bases. CDR1 MNHEY and CDR2 SMNVEV come from the germline V gene (reference sequence). The CDR3 is made up of 15 amino acids. After removal of 2 bases from V and 5 bases from J, the junction contained 5 bases not matched to a gene. DNA for the CDR3: TGTGCCAGCAGTTTAGATCGGCGGGGGACCGGGGAGCTGTTTTTT. Its protein product is CASSLDRRGTGELFF.

The chain combines TRBV9 with TRBJ1-3; D unclear. V was pared by 4 bases and J by 0 bases, with 8 bases between. The CDR3 loop spans 14 amino acids. The germline V gene has CDR1 SGDLS and CDR2 YYNGEE. CDR3 bases: TGTGCCAGCAGCCCGAGGGACTCTGGAAACACCATATATTTT. Protein: CASSPRDSGNTIYF.